The 20 T cell receptor beta chains reported below all come from one sample, sequenced in a study of spatial heterogeneity in lung cancer. Each CDR3 protein gets one entry after TCRdb re-called the 5' RACE reads with MiXCR. Of 49,000 or so distinct CDR3 sequences listed, about 12% are singletons. The time point here: sample taken at primary tumor resection. No cells were sorted before sequencing. The whole RNA sequenced was extracted from tumor, nontumor lung or frozen PBMC. The sample in question was PBMCs, obtained at surgery. The receptors shown here come from a female donor with early-stage non-small cell lung cancer.

The V and J genes are TRBV30 and TRBJ2-1, with D maybe TRBD1 (6 bases). This CDR3 comprises 17 residues. CDR1 is GTSNPN and CDR2 is SVGIG in the germline V gene (reference sequence). The V and J ends lost 0 bases and 6 bases respectively, with 21 bases between them. CDR3 nucleotides: TGTGCCTGGAGTGTAGGTCTGGGGCCGCAGGGGTCCAATGAGCAGTTCTTC. This gives the protein CAWSVGLGPQGSNEQFF.

The rearrangement links TRBV21-1 to TRBJ2-2; the table's D call of TRBD1 was not tested on the DNA. TRBV21-1 is listed as a pseudogene. This CDR3 spans 16 amino acids. DNA for the CDR3: TGTGCCAGCAGGCACCCGGGACAGGGGACAACTAGGGAGCTGTTTTTT. This sequence encodes CASRHPGQGTTRELFF.

This clonotype was counted a few times. The rearrangement joins TRBV3-1 to TRBJ1-1; no clear D gene. CDR1 LGHDT and CDR2 YNNKEL come from the germline V gene (reference sequence). CDR3 length equals 14 residues. V lost 1 base and J 2 bases, leaving 8 bases between the germline ends. CDR3 sequence reads: CASSQVGSNTEAFF. The CDR3 bases are TGTGCCAGCAGCCAAGTCGGGTCAAACACTGAAGCTTTCTTT. Full variable domain (rest looked up from reference TRBV3-1 and TRBJ1-1): DTAVSQTPKYLVTQMGNDKSIKCEQNLGHDTMYWYKQDSKKFLKIMFSYNNKELIINETVPNRFSPKSPDKAHLNLHINSLELGDSAVYFCASSQVGSNTEAFFGQGTRLTVV.

A few counts support this clonotype. The V gene is TRBV5-1, the J gene TRBJ1-5; TRBD1 agrees at 7 bases. The CDR3 covers 15 residues. Germline V gene sequence: CDR1 SGHRS, CDR2 YFSETQ. After removal of 0 bases from V and 6 bases from J, the junction contained 6 bases not matched to a gene. The CDR3 nucleotides read TGCGCCAGCAGCTTGGCCGACAGGGAGACTCAGCCCCAGCATTTT. This encodes CASSLADRETQPQHF.

In this sample, this clonotype turned up many times. The genes are TRBV7-8 and TRBJ2-7, with 7 bases identical to TRBD1. Germline lookup yields CDR1 SGHVS and CDR2 FQNEAQ. Trimming cost V 1 base and J 7 bases; bases outside gene matches: 13. CDR3 length equals 16 residues. In DNA form, the CDR3 reads TGTGCCAGCAGCTTAGGAATTAGACAGGGTTGGGGAGAGCAGTACTTC. Translation: CASSLGIRQGWGEQYF.

The genes are TRBV5-1 and TRBJ2-1, with 10 bases aligning to TRBD2. With V trimmed by 0 bases and J by 9 bases, 9 bases remained unmatched. This CDR3 comprises 16 residues. Germline V gene sequence: CDR1 SGHRS, CDR2 YFSETQ. CDR3 in amino acids: CASSLAGSGGAFEQFF. DNA of the CDR3: TGCGCCAGCAGCTTGGCCGGGAGCGGGGGGGCCTTTGAGCAGTTCTTC.

CDR3 sequence (DNA): TGTGCCAGCAGTTTAGAGGGTCGGACTAACTATGGCTACACCTTC. Translated: CASSLEGRTNYGYTF. The chain joins TRBV28 to TRBJ1-2; D is undetermined. Trimming removed 2 bases at V and 0 bases at J, with 10 bases between. CDR1 is MDHEN, CDR2 SYDVKM, per germline. The CDR3 runs to 15 residues.

There are many counts of this clonotype. J is TRBJ2-1 and V is TRBV4-3; D assignment may be TRBD1 or TRBD2 (5 bases each). The CDR3 runs to 16 residues. Germline V gene sequence: CDR1 LGHNA, CDR2 YSLEER. The V and J ends lost 3 bases and 2 bases respectively, with 14 bases between them. The CDR3 region has the DNA TGCGCCAGCAGCCAGTCCCCCTCGGGACCCTACAATGAGCAGTTCTTC. It translates to CASSQSPSGPYNEQFF.

V and J are TRBV5-5 and TRBJ1-5; 7 bases fit TRBD1. The length of the CDR3 is 14 residues. Germline CDR1 and CDR2: SGHKS and YYEKEE (reference sequence). J was trimmed by 0 bases and V by 3 bases; bases with no gene match: 0. DNA of the CDR3: TGTGCCAGCAGCTACAGGGGTAGCAATCAGCCCCAGCATTTT. Residues: CASSYRGSNQPQHF. Together with reference TRBV5-5 and TRBJ1-5, the CDR3 gives the full variable domain: DAGVTQSPTHLIKTRGQQVTLRCSPISGHKSVSWYQQVLGQGPQFIFQYYEKEERGRGNFPDRFSARQFPNYSSELNVNALLLGDSALYLCASSYRGSNQPQHFGDGTRLSIL.

This chain uses TRBV20-1 with TRBJ1-5; 9 bases align to TRBD1. The V gene end was trimmed by 5 bases and the J gene end by 7 bases; junction bases not matched to a gene: 6. Germline lookup yields CDR1 DFQATT and CDR2 SNEGSKA (reference sequence). This CDR3 has 13 residues. CDR3 bases: TGCAGTGCTGAACAGGGGGCGGGACAGCCCCAGCATTTT. Its protein is CSAEQGAGQPQHF.

This clonotype appeared many times. The chain has TRBV6-1 and TRBJ1-2; tentative D call: TRBD1 (6 bases). With 2 bases removed from V and 6 bases from J, the gap between germline ends came to 13 bases. CDR1 is MNHNS and CDR2 is SASEGT in the germline V gene. The CDR3 loop spans 14 amino acids. The CDR3: CASSEQWGANGYTF. The CDR3 DNA reads TGTGCCAGCAGTGAACAATGGGGGGCGAATGGCTACACCTTC.

This clonotype was picked up a small number of times. This chain connects TRBV19 to TRBJ2-2; either TRBD1 or TRBD2 may supply D (5 bases each). Germline CDR1 reads LNHDA; CDR2 reads SQIVND (reference sequence). The V end lost 3 bases, the J end lost 2 bases, and 7 bases lay between the germline ends. The CDR3 runs 14 residues. CDR3: CASSMWDNTGELFF. CDR3 sequence (DNA): TGTGCCAGTAGTATGTGGGACAACACCGGGGAGCTGTTTTTT.

Ten or more counts support this clonotype. This chain joins TRBV7-9 and TRBJ2-6, with 7 bases aligning to TRBD2. Per germline, CDR1 SEHNR and CDR2 FQNEAQ (reference sequence). This CDR3 has 16 residues. Trimming at V came to 8 bases and at J to 0 bases, leaving 7 bases not matched to a gene. The CDR3 loop reads CASPDGGNSGANVLTF. CDR3 in DNA: TGTGCCAGCCCTGACGGGGGGAACTCTGGGGCCAACGTCCTGACTTTC.

The V gene is TRBV19, the J gene TRBJ1-2; no firm D call. Deletions cut 0 bases from V and 3 bases from J, with 11 bases between. Germline values: CDR1 LNHDA, CDR2 SQIVND (reference sequence). This CDR3 spans 15 amino acids. CDR3 loop: CASSIEGIPDYGYTF. The CDR3 bases are TGTGCCAGTAGTATAGAGGGGATTCCGGACTATGGCTACACCTTC.

This clonotype has just a few counts. This chain connects TRBV5-8 to TRBJ1-2, with D maybe TRBD1 (6 bases). The V gene lost 2 bases and the J gene lost 4 bases, with 9 bases spanning the gap. The germline V gene has CDR1 SGHTS and CDR2 YDEGEE. The CDR3 has 13 amino acids. The CDR3 DNA reads TGTGCCAGCAGCTTACGGGGGCCCTATGGCTACACCTTC. It yields the protein CASSLRGPYGYTF.

In regard to this clonotype: A much larger clone sits a single nucleotide away, making a read error possible. It is likely a read error, because the conserved phenylalanine at the end of the CDR3 is missing. The V gene is TRBV29-1, the J gene TRBJ2-3, with D perhaps matching TRBD1 (6 bases). With 1 base removed from V and 1 base from J, the gap between germline ends came to 15 bases. Germline V gene data show CDR1 as SQVTM and CDR2 as ANQGSEA. This CDR3 spans 16 amino acids. The CDR3 reads CSVEVVGALGTDTQYI. The CDR3 nucleotides read TGCAGCGTTGAAGTAGTGGGGGCACTAGGCACAGATACGCAGTATATT.

This clonotype was found many times. This chain links TRBV4-2 with TRBJ1-6; D perhaps matches TRBD1 (5 bases). The V gene lost 0 bases and the J gene lost 7 bases, with 22 bases spanning the gap. The CDR3 covers 19 residues. Looked up from germline, CDR1 is LGHNA and CDR2 is YNFKEQ. The CDR3: CASSQDLGTHQTQNSPLHF. The CDR3 DNA follows: TGTGCCAGCAGCCAAGATCTCGGGACGCATCAAACCCAAAATTCACCCCTCCACTTT.

This clonotype was counted at least ten times. V is TRBV29-1 and J is TRBJ2-3; D is tentatively TRBD1 or TRBD2 (5 bases each). Trimming cost V 6 bases and J 3 bases, with 19 bases left between them. CDR3 size: 15 residues. CDR1 and CDR2 from the germline V gene are SQVTM and ANQGSEA. The CDR3 loop is CSVNGAGTVTDTQYF. DNA of the CDR3: TGCAGCGTGAACGGAGCCGGGACCGTAACAGATACGCAGTATTTT.

This clonotype was seen ten or more times. This chain links TRBV5-4 with TRBJ1-6, with 9 nucleotides matching TRBD1. CDR1 and CDR2 (germline): SGHNT, YYREEE (reference sequence). Losses at the gene ends were 4 bases for V and 5 bases for J; bases not matched to a gene: 7. There are 16 residues in the CDR3. Here the CDR3 reads CASSRDRVNNNSPLHF. CDR3 coding DNA: TGTGCCAGCAGCCGGGACAGGGTGAACAATAATTCACCCCTCCACTTT.

The chain carries TRBV12-3 or TRBV12-4 and TRBJ2-1; D remains unclear. The CDR3 consists of 16 residues. V gave up 2 bases and J gave up 5 bases, with 16 bases separating them. The CDR3 DNA is TGTGCCAGCAGTTTACTCTTCCAGGTTCGGAACAATGAGCAGTTCTTC. This codes for CASSLLFQVRNNEQFF.